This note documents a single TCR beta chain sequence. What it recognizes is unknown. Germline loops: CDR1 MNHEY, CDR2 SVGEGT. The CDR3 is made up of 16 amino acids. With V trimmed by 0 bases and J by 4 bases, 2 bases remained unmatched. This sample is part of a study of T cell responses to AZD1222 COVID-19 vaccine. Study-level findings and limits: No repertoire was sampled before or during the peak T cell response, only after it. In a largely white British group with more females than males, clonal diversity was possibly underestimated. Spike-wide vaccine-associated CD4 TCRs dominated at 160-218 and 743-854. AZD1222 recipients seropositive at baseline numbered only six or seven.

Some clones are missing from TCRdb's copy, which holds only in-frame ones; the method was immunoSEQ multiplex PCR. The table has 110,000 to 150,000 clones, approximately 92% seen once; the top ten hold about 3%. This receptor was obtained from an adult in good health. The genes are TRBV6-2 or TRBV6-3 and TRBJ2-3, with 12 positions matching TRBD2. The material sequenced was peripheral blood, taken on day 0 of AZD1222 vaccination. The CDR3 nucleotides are TGTGCCAGCAGTTACTCGCTAGCGGGAGGGCCAGATACGCAGTATTTT. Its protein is CASSYSLAGGPDTQYF.